This is a list of T cell receptor beta chains from one sample in a study of cytomegalovirus exposure and HLA in healthy donors. Measured with immunoSEQ multiplex PCR; TCRdb has only the in-frame clones, and not every one. The sample consists of 100,000 to 150,000 clones, 78% of them appearing once. What was sequenced was PBMCs. Receptors originate from a man aged 25-45 years in good health and CMV-seropositive. CDR3s include the opening cysteine and the closing phenylalanine or tryptophan. D genes are given only for firm matches. Size is stated for part of the rows, as once, few or many counts, or as a class when the clone is expanded.

clone size: NA; D gene: NA; V gene: TRBV4-2; J gene: TRBJ1-1; CDR3 protein: CASSQDRTAARARAFF; CDR3 DNA: TGTGCCAGCAGCCAAGATAGAACAGCCGCCCGCGCAAGAGCTTTCTTT
clone size: NA; D gene: NA; V gene: TRBV19; J gene: TRBJ2-1; CDR3 protein: CASSGKGLQQFF; CDR3 DNA: TGTGCCAGTAGTGGGAAGGGACTTCAGCAGTTCTTC
clone size: NA; D gene: TRBD2; V gene: TRBV28; J gene: TRBJ2-3; CDR3 protein: CASSLGGTRGVNTQYF; CDR3 DNA: TGTGCCAGCAGTTTAGGGGGGACTAGGGGGGTTAATACGCAGTATTTT
clone size: NA; D gene: NA; V gene: TRBV27; J gene: TRBJ2-2; CDR3 protein: CASKAGTNTGELFF; CDR3 DNA: TGTGCCAGCAAGGCGGGGACGAACACCGGGGAGCTGTTTTTT
clone size: NA; D gene: NA; V gene: TRBV7-2; J gene: TRBJ1-5; CDR3 protein: CASSLIRGQNQPQHF; CDR3 DNA: TGTGCCAGCAGCTTAATCAGGGGCCAAAATCAGCCCCAGCATTTT
clone size: few; D gene: TRBD2; V gene: TRBV2; J gene: TRBJ2-7; CDR3 protein: CAGGTSGSYEQYF; CDR3 DNA: TGTGCCGGCGGGACTAGCGGATCCTACGAGCAGTACTTC
clone size: few; D gene: NA; V gene: TRBV9; J gene: TRBJ1-3; CDR3 protein: CASSVVGGSGNTIYF; CDR3 DNA: TGTGCCAGCAGCGTAGTTGGAGGCAGTGGAAACACCATATATTTT
clone size: NA; D gene: NA; V gene: TRBV5-5; J gene: TRBJ1-4; CDR3 protein: CASREKTNEKLFF; CDR3 DNA: TGTGCCAGCCGAGAAAAAACTAATGAAAAACTGTTTTTT
clone size: NA; D gene: TRBD2; V gene: TRBV19; J gene: TRBJ2-1; CDR3 protein: CASRASGGNEQFF; CDR3 DNA: TGTGCCAGTAGGGCTAGCGGGGGCAATGAGCAGTTCTTC
clone size: NA; D gene: NA; V gene: TRBV5-1; J gene: TRBJ2-2; CDR3 protein: CASSLRDTPGTGELFF; CDR3 DNA: TGCGCCAGCAGCCTCCGGGACACCCCGGGCACCGGGGAGCTGTTTTTT
clone size: NA; D gene: TRBD1; V gene: TRBV6-4; J gene: TRBJ2-6; CDR3 protein: CASSDGTGGSGANVLTF; CDR3 DNA: TGTGCCAGCAGTGACGGGACAGGGGGCTCTGGGGCCAACGTCCTGACTTTC
clone size: NA; D gene: NA; V gene: TRBV9; J gene: TRBJ2-4; CDR3 protein: CASSVDLAKNIQYF; CDR3 DNA: TGTGCCAGCAGCGTAGATCTAGCCAAAAACATTCAGTACTTC
clone size: NA; D gene: NA; V gene: TRBV27; J gene: TRBJ2-5; CDR3 protein: CASSLISTKQETQYF; CDR3 DNA: TGTGCCAGCAGTTTAATCTCAACAAAACAAGAGACCCAGTACTTC
clone size: NA; D gene: NA; V gene: TRBV27; J gene: TRBJ1-4; CDR3 protein: CASSLLPPDEKLFF; CDR3 DNA: TGTGCCAGCAGTTTACTTCCCCCGGATGAAAAACTGTTTTTT
clone size: NA; D gene: TRBD2; V gene: TRBV6-5; J gene: TRBJ2-3; CDR3 protein: CASSRGLAGGDTQYF; CDR3 DNA: TGTGCCAGCAGCCGAGGACTAGCGGGAGGAGATACGCAGTATTTT
clone size: once; D gene: NA; V gene: TRBV3-2; J gene: TRBJ2-3; CDR3 protein: CATGSTQYF; CDR3 DNA: TGTGCCACCGGGTCTACGCAGTATTTT
clone size: NA; D gene: TRBD1; V gene: TRBV9; J gene: TRBJ2-7; CDR3 protein: CASSVTGVHEQYF; CDR3 DNA: TGTGCCAGCAGCGTCACAGGGGTCCACGAGCAGTACTTC
clone size: once; D gene: TRBD1; V gene: TRBV30; J gene: TRBJ2-3; CDR3 protein: CAWENRGSTDTQYF; CDR3 DNA: TGTGCCTGGGAAAACAGGGGAAGCACAGATACGCAGTATTTT
clone size: NA; D gene: TRBD2; V gene: TRBV10-2; J gene: TRBJ2-2; CDR3 protein: CASHSGKDTGELFF; CDR3 DNA: TGCGCCAGCCATAGCGGGAAGGACACCGGGGAGCTGTTTTTT
clone size: NA; D gene: TRBD1; V gene: TRBV14; J gene: TRBJ1-2; CDR3 protein: CASSQGTGVPYGYTF; CDR3 DNA: TGTGCCAGCAGCCAAGGGACAGGGGTTCCCTATGGCTACACCTTC
clone size: NA; D gene: NA; V gene: TRBV27; J gene: TRBJ2-7; CDR3 protein: CASSFGFGGAIGHEQYF; CDR3 DNA: TGTGCCAGCAGTTTCGGCTTTGGGGGGGCCATAGGCCACGAGCAGTACTTC
clone size: NA; D gene: TRBD1; V gene: TRBV19; J gene: TRBJ2-7; CDR3 protein: CASAGTGYYEQYF; CDR3 DNA: TGTGCCAGTGCCGGGACAGGGTACTACGAGCAGTACTTC
clone size: NA; D gene: NA; V gene: TRBV12-2; J gene: TRBJ2-6; CDR3 protein: CASRVLRPVSGANVLTF; CDR3 DNA: TGTGCAAGTCGCGTCCTCCGCCCGGTCTCTGGGGCCAACGTCCTGACTTTC
clone size: NA; D gene: TRBD1; V gene: TRBV29-1; J gene: TRBJ2-7; CDR3 protein: CSVGDRLSYEQYF; CDR3 DNA: TGCAGCGTTGGGGACAGGCTTTCCTACGAGCAGTACTTC
clone size: NA; D gene: TRBD1; V gene: TRBV7-9; J gene: TRBJ1-2; CDR3 protein: CASEENGQGLSWEYGYTF; CDR3 DNA: TGTGCCAGCGAGGAAAATGGACAGGGTCTAAGTTGGGAGTATGGCTACACCTTC
clone size: once; D gene: NA; V gene: TRBV19; J gene: TRBJ2-7; CDR3 protein: CASKEAREQYF; CDR3 DNA: TGTGCCAGTAAAGAGGCTCGCGAGCAGTACTTC
clone size: once; D gene: TRBD1; V gene: TRBV4-1; J gene: TRBJ2-5; CDR3 protein: CASSLDRGRETQYF; CDR3 DNA: TGCGCCAGCAGCCTGGACAGGGGTCGAGAGACCCAGTACTTC
clone size: NA; D gene: NA; V gene: TRBV7-9; J gene: TRBJ2-5; CDR3 protein: CASSPEGAETQYF; CDR3 DNA: TGTGCCAGCTCCCCCGAGGGAGCAGAGACCCAGTACTTC
clone size: few; D gene: NA; V gene: TRBV19; J gene: TRBJ2-7; CDR3 protein: CASSIGLAGAGEQYF; CDR3 DNA: TGTGCCAGTAGTATAGGATTGGCGGGGGCTGGAGAGCAGTACTTC
clone size: NA; D gene: NA; V gene: TRBV19; J gene: TRBJ2-1; CDR3 protein: CASSTGTYSYNEQFF; CDR3 DNA: TGTGCCAGTTCGACCGGGACATATTCCTACAATGAGCAGTTCTTC
clone size: NA; D gene: TRBD1; V gene: TRBV28; J gene: TRBJ1-1; CDR3 protein: CASTGTGRFDGAFF; CDR3 DNA: TGTGCCAGCACCGGGACAGGGAGATTTGATGGAGCTTTCTTT
clone size: NA; D gene: NA; V gene: TRBV27; J gene: TRBJ2-5; CDR3 protein: CASSFRRDGETQYF; CDR3 DNA: TGTGCCAGCAGTTTTCGGCGGGATGGAGAGACCCAGTACTTC
clone size: NA; D gene: NA; V gene: TRBV7-7; J gene: TRBJ2-7; CDR3 protein: CASSLGEFSYEQYF; CDR3 DNA: TGTGCTAGCAGCTTAGGCGAGTTTTCCTACGAGCAGTACTTC
clone size: NA; D gene: TRBD1; V gene: TRBV4-3; J gene: TRBJ1-5; CDR3 protein: CASSQDLGQGNQPQHF; CDR3 DNA: TGCGCCAGCAGCCAAGATTTGGGACAGGGTAATCAGCCCCAGCATTTT
clone size: few; D gene: NA; V gene: TRBV6-5; J gene: TRBJ2-5; CDR3 protein: CASSYRGETQYF; CDR3 DNA: TGTGCCAGCAGTTACAGGGGAGAGACCCAGTACTTC
clone size: few; D gene: NA; V gene: TRBV18; J gene: TRBJ1-1; CDR3 protein: CASSPNEGVNTEAFF; CDR3 DNA: TGTGCCAGCTCACCAAACGAAGGGGTTAACACTGAAGCTTTCTTT
clone size: NA; D gene: TRBD1; V gene: TRBV5-1; J gene: TRBJ2-5; CDR3 protein: CASSLGETGLETQYF; CDR3 DNA: TGCGCCAGCAGCTTGGGTGAGACAGGGTTGGAGACCCAGTACTTC
clone size: NA; D gene: NA; V gene: TRBV2; J gene: TRBJ2-3; CDR3 protein: CASDLGRGSTDTQYF; CDR3 DNA: TGTGCCAGCGACCTCGGACGGGGAAGCACAGATACGCAGTATTTT
clone size: few; D gene: NA; V gene: TRBV4-3; J gene: TRBJ2-7; CDR3 protein: CASSLQGGGDEQYF; CDR3 DNA: TGCGCCAGCAGCCTCCAAGGGGGGGGCGACGAGCAGTACTTC
clone size: once; D gene: TRBD1; V gene: TRBV6-1; J gene: TRBJ2-2; CDR3 protein: CASIHGQGNTGELFF; CDR3 DNA: TGTGCCAGCATTCACGGACAGGGGAACACCGGGGAGCTGTTTTTT
clone size: NA; D gene: TRBD1; V gene: TRBV28; J gene: TRBJ1-2; CDR3 protein: CASTPSGTGRVGYTF; CDR3 DNA: TGTGCCAGCACCCCCTCCGGGACAGGGAGGGTTGGCTACACCTTC
clone size: NA; D gene: TRBD2; V gene: TRBV27; J gene: TRBJ2-7; CDR3 protein: CASSSSSGMDEQYF; CDR3 DNA: TGTGCCAGCAGTAGTTCTAGCGGGATGGACGAGCAGTACTTC
clone size: few; D gene: NA; V gene: TRBV7-8; J gene: TRBJ1-1; CDR3 protein: CASSLQGLNTEAFF; CDR3 DNA: TGTGCCAGCAGCTTACAGGGCTTGAACACTGAAGCTTTCTTT